This passage covers 8 T cell receptor beta chains from one sample sequenced in a study of cytomegalovirus exposure and HLA in healthy donors. A multiplex PCR was run with 60 Vbeta primers and 13 Jbeta primers. The assay was immunoSEQ multiplex PCR, and TCRdb's table has in-frame clones only and misses some. The data hold some 200,000 clones, with approximately 80% observed a single time. The sequenced material came from PBMCs. Receptors originate from a woman aged 18 to 35 in good health and CMV-seronegative.

The chain joins TRBV27 to TRBJ2-7; no reliable D call. Germline CDR1 is MNHEY and CDR2 is SMNVEV (reference sequence). The CDR3 has 15 residues. Trimming shortened V by 2 bases and J by 3 bases, and 14 bases separated the two germline ends. The CDR3 is CASSLKAESHYEQYV. The CDR3 DNA reads TGTGCCAGCAGTTTAAAGGCCGAGAGTCACTACGAGCAGTACGTC.

The chain uses TRBV6-6 and TRBJ2-4, with 8 bases that match TRBD2. Germline V gives CDR1 MNHNY, CDR2 SVGAGI (reference sequence). The CDR3 is made up of 16 amino acids. V lost 5 bases to trimming and J lost 4 bases; unmatched junction nucleotides: 10. The CDR3 bases are TGTGCCAGCAGTACCGACCCGGGACTAGGAAAAAACATTCAGTACTTC. Translation: CASSTDPGLGKNIQYF.

The rearrangement links TRBV5-1 to TRBJ1-4, with D perhaps TRBD1 (5 bases). Trimming took 0 bases from V and 4 from J, leaving 13 bases between them. Germline V gene data show CDR1 as SGHRS and CDR2 as YFSETQ. The CDR3 sequence is 16 residues long. CDR3 DNA sequence: TGCGCCAGCAGCTTGGGCTCACAGGTTAATAATGAAAAACTGTTTTTT. Its protein product is CASSLGSQVNNEKLFF.

The CDR3 protein is CACFHRTRGTGELFF. The CDR3 DNA follows: TGTGCCTGCTTTCATAGGACAAGGGGTACCGGGGAGCTGTTTTTT. The chain has TRBV30 and TRBJ2-2; D is perhaps TRBD1 (5 bases). The germline V gene has CDR1 GTSNPN and CDR2 SVGIG (reference sequence). The CDR3 covers 15 residues. Between the trimmed V and J ends, which lost 6 bases and 5 bases, there was a span of 19 bases.

The rearrangement joins TRBV27 to TRBJ2-7, with 8 bases matching TRBD2. The CDR3 runs to 16 residues. The junction had 12 bases not matched to a gene; V was cut back by 5 bases and J by 3 bases. Germline V lookup: CDR1 MNHEY, CDR2 SMNVEV (reference sequence). The CDR3 loop is CASSPPLWREDYEQYV. CDR3 sequence (DNA): TGTGCCAGCAGTCCGCCTTTGTGGCGGGAGGACTACGAGCAGTACGTC.

The rearrangement links TRBV10-3 to TRBJ2-1, with 9 bases aligning to TRBD2. CDR3 length: 11 amino acids. The junction had 0 bases not matched to a gene; V was cut back by 6 bases and J by 9 bases. The germline CDR1 and CDR2 sequences are ENHRY and SYGVKD. The DNA of the CDR3 is TGTGCCATCAGGGGACTAGCTGAGCAGTTCTTC. It encodes CAIRGLAEQFF.

V and J are TRBV5-1 and TRBJ2-3, with D perhaps matching TRBD1 (6 bases). V was cut by 2 bases and J by 1 base, with 20 bases left in between. Germline CDR1 and CDR2: SGHRS and YFSETQ. The CDR3 length is 18 residues. CDR3 residues: CASSFGTLGGWGTDTQYF. CDR3 sequence (DNA): TGCGCCAGCAGCTTCGGGACACTCGGCGGCTGGGGCACAGATACGCAGTATTTT.

V and J are TRBV16 and TRBJ2-7; a possible D gene is TRBD1 (6 bases). V was cut by 4 bases and J by 1 base, with 20 bases left in between. Germline CDR1 is KGHSY and CDR2 is FQNENV. The CDR3 covers 17 residues. The CDR3 DNA sequence: TGTGCCAGCAGCCCAGGGGTTCCAGGACTGGGTTCCTACGAGCAGTACTTC. This encodes CASSPGVPGLGSYEQYF.